The source of this T cell receptor beta chain is a study of regulatory dendritic cells for organ transplantation. CFSE-labeled sorted T cells met regulatory or mature dendritic cells for approximately 5 days. Naive CD45RA+ and memory CD45RO+ CD4+ or CD8+ T cells were FACS-sorted. The V gene lost 2 bases and the J gene lost 6 bases, with 11 bases spanning the gap. CDR3 size: 13 residues. CDR1 LNHDA and CDR2 SQIVND come from the germline V gene (reference sequence). With respect to this clone: No antigen is known for it.

Study-level findings and limits: Naive T cells showed high diversity, memory cells less, memory CD8+ least.

The assay was immunoSEQ multiplex PCR, and TCRdb's table has in-frame clones only and misses some. Of about 12,000 clones in the sample, less than 80% are singletons; the top ten hold 1.2%. The chain employs TRBV19 and TRBJ2-7, with D hard to call. The sequence came from a human donor in good health. Sequenced sample: naive CD8+ T cells from blood cultured with dendritic cells. Indicated subset: CD45RA+ naive T cells. CDR3 coding DNA: TGTGCCAGTAGTATAATCGAGAAGAGCGAGCAGTACTTC. Its protein is CASSIIEKSEQYF.